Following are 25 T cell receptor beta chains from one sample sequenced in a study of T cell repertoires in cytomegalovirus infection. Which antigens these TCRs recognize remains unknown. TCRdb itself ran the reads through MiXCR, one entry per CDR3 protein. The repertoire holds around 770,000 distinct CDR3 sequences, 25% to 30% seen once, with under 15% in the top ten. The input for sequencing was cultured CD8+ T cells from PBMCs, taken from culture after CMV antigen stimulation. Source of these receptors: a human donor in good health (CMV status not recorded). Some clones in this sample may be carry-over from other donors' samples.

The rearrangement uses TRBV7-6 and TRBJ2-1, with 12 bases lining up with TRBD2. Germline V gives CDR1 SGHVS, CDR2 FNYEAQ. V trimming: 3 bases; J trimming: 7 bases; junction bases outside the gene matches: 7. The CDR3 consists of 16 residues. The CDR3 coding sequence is TGTGCCAGCAGCTTTCGTACTAGCGGGGGGTCGAATGAGCAGTTCTTC. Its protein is CASSFRTSGGSNEQFF. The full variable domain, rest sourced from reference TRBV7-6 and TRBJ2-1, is GAGVSQSPRYKVTKRGQDVALRCDPISGHVSLYWYRQALGQGPEFLTYFNYEAQQDKSGLPNDRFSAERPEGSISTLTIQRTEQRDSAMYRCASSFRTSGGSNEQFFGPGTRLTVL.

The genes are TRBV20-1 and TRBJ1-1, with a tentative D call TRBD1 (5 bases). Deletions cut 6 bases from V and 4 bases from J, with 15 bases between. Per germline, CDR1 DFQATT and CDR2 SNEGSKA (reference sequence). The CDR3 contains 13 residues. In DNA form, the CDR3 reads TGCAGTGCCGAGACAGCTAGGGGCACTGAAGCTTTCTTT. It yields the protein CSAETARGTEAFF.

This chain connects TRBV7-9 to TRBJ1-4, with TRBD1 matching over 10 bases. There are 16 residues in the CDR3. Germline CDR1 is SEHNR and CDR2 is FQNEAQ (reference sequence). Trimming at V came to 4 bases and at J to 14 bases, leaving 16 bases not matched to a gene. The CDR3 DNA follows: TGTGCCAGCAGCTCCGGGACAGGGGTATCCGGTGACGGGCTGTTTTTT. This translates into CASSSGTGVSGDGLFF.

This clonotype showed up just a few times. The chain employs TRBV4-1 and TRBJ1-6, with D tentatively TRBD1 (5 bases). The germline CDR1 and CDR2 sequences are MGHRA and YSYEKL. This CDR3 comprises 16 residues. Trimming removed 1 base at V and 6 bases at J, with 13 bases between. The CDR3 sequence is CASSQVVWGPNSPLHF. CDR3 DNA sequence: TGCGCCAGCAGCCAAGTGGTTTGGGGACCTAATTCACCCCTCCACTTT.

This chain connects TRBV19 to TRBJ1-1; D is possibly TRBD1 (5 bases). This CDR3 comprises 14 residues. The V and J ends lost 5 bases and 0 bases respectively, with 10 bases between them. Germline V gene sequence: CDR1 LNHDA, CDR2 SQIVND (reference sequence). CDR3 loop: CASSAGRMNTEAFF. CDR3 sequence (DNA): TGTGCCAGTAGTGCGGGACGCATGAACACTGAAGCTTTCTTT.

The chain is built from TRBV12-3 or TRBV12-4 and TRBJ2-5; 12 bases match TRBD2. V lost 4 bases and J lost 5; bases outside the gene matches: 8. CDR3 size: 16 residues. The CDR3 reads CASSWGGLAGRETQYF. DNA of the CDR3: TGTGCCAGCAGTTGGGGGGGACTAGCGGGTCGGGAGACCCAGTACTTC.

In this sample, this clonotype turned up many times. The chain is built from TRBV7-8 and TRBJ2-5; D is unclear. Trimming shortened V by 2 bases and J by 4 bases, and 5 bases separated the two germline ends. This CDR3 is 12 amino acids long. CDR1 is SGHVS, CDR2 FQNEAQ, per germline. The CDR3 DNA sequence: TGTGCCAGCAGCTTAAACGCAGAGACCCAGTACTTC. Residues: CASSLNAETQYF.

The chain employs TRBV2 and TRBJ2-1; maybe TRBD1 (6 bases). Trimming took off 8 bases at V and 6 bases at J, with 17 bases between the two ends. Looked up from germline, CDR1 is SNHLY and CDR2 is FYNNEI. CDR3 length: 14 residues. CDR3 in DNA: TGTGCCAGCGCGGACAGCGACACCTTCAATGAGCAGTTCTTC. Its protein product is CASADSDTFNEQFF.

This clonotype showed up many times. CDR3 DNA: TGTGCCAGCAGTTATGGGGCCCTCGGGGAAAAACTGTTTTTT. It encodes CASSYGALGEKLFF. The chain joins TRBV28 to TRBJ1-4; TRBD1 might be the D (5 bases). The germline CDR1 and CDR2 sequences are MDHEN and SYDVKM. Trimming removed 4 bases at V and 8 bases at J, with 14 bases between. CDR3 length: 14 residues.

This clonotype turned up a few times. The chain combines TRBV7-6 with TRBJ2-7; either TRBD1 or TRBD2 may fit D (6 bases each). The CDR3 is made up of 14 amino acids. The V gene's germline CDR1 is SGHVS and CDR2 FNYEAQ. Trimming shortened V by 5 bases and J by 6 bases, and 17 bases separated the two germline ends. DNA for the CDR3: TGTGCCAGCAGCCCAGGGGCCCCCGGGGGCGAGCAGTACTTC. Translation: CASSPGAPGGEQYF.

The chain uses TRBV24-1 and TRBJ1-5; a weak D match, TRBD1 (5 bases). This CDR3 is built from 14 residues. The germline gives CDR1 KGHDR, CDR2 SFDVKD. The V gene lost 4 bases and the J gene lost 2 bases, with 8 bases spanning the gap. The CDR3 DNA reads TGTGCCACCAGTGAGTGGGGGGGCAATCAGCCCCAGCATTTT. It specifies CATSEWGGNQPQHF.

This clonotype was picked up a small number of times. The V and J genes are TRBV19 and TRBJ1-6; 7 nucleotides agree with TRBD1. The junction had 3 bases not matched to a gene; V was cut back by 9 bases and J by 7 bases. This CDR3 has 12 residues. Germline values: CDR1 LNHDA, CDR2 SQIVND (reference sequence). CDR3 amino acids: CASATGNSPLHF. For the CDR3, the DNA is TGTGCCAGCGCGACAGGGAATTCACCCCTCCACTTT.

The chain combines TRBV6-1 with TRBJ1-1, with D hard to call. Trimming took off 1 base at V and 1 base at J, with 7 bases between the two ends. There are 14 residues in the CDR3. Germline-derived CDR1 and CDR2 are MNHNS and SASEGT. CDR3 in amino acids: CASSEGWANTEAFF. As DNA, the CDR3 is TGTGCCAGCAGTGAAGGTTGGGCGAACACTGAAGCTTTCTTT.

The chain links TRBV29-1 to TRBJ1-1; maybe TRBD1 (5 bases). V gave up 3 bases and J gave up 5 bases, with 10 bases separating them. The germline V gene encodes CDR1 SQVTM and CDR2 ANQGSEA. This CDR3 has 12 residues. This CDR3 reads CSVDGGVTEAFF. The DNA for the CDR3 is TGCAGCGTTGATGGGGGAGTAACTGAAGCTTTCTTT.

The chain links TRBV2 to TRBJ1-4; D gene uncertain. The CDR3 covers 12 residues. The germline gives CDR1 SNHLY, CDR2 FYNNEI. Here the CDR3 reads CASVWVDEKLFF. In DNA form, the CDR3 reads TGTGCGTCGGTCTGGGTAGATGAAAAACTGTTTTTT.

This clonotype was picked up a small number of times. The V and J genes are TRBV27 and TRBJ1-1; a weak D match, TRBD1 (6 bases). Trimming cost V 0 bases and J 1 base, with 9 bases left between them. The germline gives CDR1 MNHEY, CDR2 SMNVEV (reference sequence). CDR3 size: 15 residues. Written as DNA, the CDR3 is TGTGCCAGCAGTTTATCGGCAGGGGCGAACACTGAAGCTTTCTTT. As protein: CASSLSAGANTEAFF.

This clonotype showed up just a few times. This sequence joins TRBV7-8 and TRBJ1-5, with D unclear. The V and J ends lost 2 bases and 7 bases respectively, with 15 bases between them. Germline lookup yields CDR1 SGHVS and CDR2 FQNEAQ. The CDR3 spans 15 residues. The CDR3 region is CASSLRAGGGQPQHF. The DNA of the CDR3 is TGTGCCAGCAGCTTAAGGGCAGGCGGAGGGCAGCCCCAGCATTTT. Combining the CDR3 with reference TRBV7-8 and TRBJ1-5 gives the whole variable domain GAGVSQSPRYKVAKRGQDVALRCDPISGHVSLFWYQQALGQGPEFLTYFQNEAQLDKSGLPSDRFFAERPEGSVSTLKIQRTQQEDSAVYLCASSLRAGGGQPQHFGDGTRLSIL.

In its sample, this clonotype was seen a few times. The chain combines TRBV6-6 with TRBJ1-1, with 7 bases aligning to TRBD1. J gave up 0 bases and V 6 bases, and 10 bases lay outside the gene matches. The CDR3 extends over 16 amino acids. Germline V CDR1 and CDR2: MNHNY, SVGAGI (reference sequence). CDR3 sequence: CASRPGTVPMNTEAFF. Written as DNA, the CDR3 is TGTGCCAGCAGACCCGGGACAGTCCCCATGAACACTGAAGCTTTCTTT.

The CDR3 loop reads CAISESMSGANTEAFF. CDR3 in DNA: TGTGCCATCAGTGAGTCGATGTCAGGGGCGAACACTGAAGCTTTCTTT. The J gene is TRBJ1-1, the V gene TRBV10-3, with D possibly TRBD1 on 6 matching bases. From germline, CDR1 is ENHRY and CDR2 SYGVKD. V lost 0 bases to trimming and J lost 1 base, with 12 bases between them. The CDR3 contains 16 residues.

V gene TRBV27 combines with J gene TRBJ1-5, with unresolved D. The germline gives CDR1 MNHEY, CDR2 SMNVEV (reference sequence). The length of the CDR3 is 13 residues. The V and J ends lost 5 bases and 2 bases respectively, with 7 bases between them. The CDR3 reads CASSRLRNQPQHF. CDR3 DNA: TGTGCCAGCAGTCGACTGCGCAATCAGCCCCAGCATTTT.

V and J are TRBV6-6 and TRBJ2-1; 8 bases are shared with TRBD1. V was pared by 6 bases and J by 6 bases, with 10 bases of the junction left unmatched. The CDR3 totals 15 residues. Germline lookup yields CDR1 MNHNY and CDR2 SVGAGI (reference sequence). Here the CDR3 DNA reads TGTGCCAGCAGCCCTACAGGGGGGTGGGCCAATGAGCAGTTCTTC. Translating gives CASSPTGGWANEQFF.

CDR3: CATKADLGRRTEAFF. The CDR3 DNA reads as TGTGCCACAAAGGCGGACCTAGGTCGGAGGACTGAAGCTTTCTTT. The rearrangement links TRBV6-6 to TRBJ1-1; D gene unclear. CDR1 MNHNY and CDR2 SVGAGI come from the germline V gene (reference sequence). The length of the CDR3 is 15 residues. Trimming cost V 10 bases and J 5 bases, with 23 bases left between them.

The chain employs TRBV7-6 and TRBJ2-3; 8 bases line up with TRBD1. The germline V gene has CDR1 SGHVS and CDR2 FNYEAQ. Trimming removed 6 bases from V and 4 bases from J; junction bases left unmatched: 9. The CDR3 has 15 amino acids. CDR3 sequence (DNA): TGTGCCAGCAGTCAGGACAGGGAACGCGCAGATACGCAGTATTTT. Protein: CASSQDRERADTQYF.

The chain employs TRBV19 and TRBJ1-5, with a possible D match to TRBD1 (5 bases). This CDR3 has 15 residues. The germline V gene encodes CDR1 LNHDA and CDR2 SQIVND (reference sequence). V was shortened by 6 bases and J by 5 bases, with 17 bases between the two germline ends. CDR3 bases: TGTGCCAGTAGAGCTGGGGCAGGGCTAGATCAGCCCCAGCATTTT. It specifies CASRAGAGLDQPQHF.

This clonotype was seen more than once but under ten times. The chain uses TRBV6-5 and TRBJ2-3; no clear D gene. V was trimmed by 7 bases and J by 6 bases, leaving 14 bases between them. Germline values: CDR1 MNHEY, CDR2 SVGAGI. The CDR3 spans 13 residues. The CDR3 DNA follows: TGTGCCAGCAAAACACAATACCCCGATACGCAGTATTTT. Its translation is CASKTQYPDTQYF.